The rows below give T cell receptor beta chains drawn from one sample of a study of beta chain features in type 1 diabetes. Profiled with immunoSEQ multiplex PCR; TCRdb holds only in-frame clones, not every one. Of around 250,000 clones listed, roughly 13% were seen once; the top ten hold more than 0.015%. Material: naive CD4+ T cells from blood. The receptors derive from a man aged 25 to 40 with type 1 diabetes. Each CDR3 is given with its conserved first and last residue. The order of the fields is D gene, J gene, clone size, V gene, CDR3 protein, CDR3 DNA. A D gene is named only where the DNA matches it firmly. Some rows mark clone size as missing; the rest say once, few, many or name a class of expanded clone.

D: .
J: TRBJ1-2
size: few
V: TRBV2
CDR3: CAPGQNYGYTF
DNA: TGTGCCCCTGGGCAGAACTATGGCTACACCTTC

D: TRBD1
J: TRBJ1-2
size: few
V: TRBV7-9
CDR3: CASSLFQQGIYGYTF
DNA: TGTGCCAGCAGCCTTTTTCAACAGGGGATCTATGGCTACACCTTC

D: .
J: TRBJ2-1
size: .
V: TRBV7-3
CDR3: CASSGGRTSDEQFF
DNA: TGTGCCAGCAGCGGTGGGAGAACCAGCGATGAGCAGTTCTTC

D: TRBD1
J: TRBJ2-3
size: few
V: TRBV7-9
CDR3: CASSPGTGGFLTDTQYF
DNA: TGTGCCAGCAGCCCCGGGACAGGGGGCTTCTTAACAGATACGCAGTATTTT

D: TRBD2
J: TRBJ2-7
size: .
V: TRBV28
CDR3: CASSPTSGISYEQYF
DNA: TGTGCCAGCAGTCCGACTAGCGGGATTTCCTACGAGCAGTACTTC

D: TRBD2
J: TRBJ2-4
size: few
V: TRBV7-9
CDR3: CASAKGTTGLGIQYF
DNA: TGTGCCAGCGCAAAAGGGACTACTGGATTGGGCATTCAGTACTTC

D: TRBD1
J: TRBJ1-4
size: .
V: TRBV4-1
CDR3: CASSLPGQGGEKLFF
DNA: TGCGCCAGCAGCCTTCCGGGACAGGGGGGTGAAAAACTGTTTTTT

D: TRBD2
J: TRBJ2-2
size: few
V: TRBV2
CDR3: CASSREAPNTGELFF
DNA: TGTGCCAGCAGCCGGGAGGCACCGAACACCGGGGAGCTGTTTTTT

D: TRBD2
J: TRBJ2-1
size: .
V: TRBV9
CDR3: CASSAHGLAGVHRQDEQFF
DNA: TGTGCCAGCAGCGCCCATGGATTAGCGGGAGTTCACCGCCAGGATGAGCAGTTCTTC

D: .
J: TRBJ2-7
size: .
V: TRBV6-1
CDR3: CASTIQDSDYEQYF
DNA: TGTGCCAGCACAATACAGGATTCGGACTACGAGCAGTACTTC

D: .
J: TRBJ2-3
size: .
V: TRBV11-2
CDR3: CASSPRTGVTQYF
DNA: TGTGCCAGCAGCCCTAGGACTGGAGTTACGCAGTATTTT

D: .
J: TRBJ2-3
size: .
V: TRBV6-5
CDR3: CASSYSSTGAGDTQYF
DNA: TGTGCCAGCAGTTACTCGAGTACGGGAGCAGGAGATACGCAGTATTTT

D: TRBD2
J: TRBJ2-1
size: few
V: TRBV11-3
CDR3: CASSPRASGRAEVPYNEQFF
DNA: TGTGCCAGCAGCCCCAGGGCTAGCGGGAGGGCCGAAGTCCCCTACAATGAGCAGTTCTTC

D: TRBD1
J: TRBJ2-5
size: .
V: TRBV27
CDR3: CASSIYFGTGGRETQYF
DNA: TGTGCCAGCAGTATCTACTTCGGGACAGGGGGCAGAGAGACCCAGTACTTC

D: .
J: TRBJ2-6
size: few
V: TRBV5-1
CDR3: CASSLIRSGANVLTF
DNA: TGCGCCAGCAGCTTGATTCGTTCTGGGGCCAACGTCCTGACTTTC

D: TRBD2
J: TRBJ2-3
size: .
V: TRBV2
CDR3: CASIPGLAIDTQYF
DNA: TGTGCCAGCATCCCGGGACTAGCGATTGATACGCAGTATTTT

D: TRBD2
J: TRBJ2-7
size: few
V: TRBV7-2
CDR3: CASSLRGGGDYEQYF
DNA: TGTGCCAGCAGCTTACGGGGGGGAGGGGACTACGAGCAGTACTTC

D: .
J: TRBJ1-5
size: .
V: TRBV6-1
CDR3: CASVAGLGNQPQHF
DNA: TGTGCCAGCGTGGCGGGTTTGGGCAATCAGCCCCAGCATTTT

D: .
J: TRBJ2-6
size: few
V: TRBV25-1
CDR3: CASSPPTGANVLTF
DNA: TGTGCCAGCAGTCCCCCTACTGGGGCCAACGTCCTGACTTTC

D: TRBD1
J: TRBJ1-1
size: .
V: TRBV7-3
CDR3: CASSSSGTGGEAFF
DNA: TGTGCCAGCAGCTCGTCCGGGACAGGGGGTGAAGCTTTCTTT

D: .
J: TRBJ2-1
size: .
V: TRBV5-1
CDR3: CASSLLQSSYNEQFF
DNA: TGCGCCAGCAGCCTACTTCAAAGCTCCTACAATGAGCAGTTCTTC

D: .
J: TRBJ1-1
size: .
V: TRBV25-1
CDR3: CASSLIGGARAFF
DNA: TGTGCCAGCAGTCTAATAGGAGGGGCGCGAGCTTTCTTT

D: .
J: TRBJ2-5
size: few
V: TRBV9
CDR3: CASSAGVGYQETQYF
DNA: TGTGCCAGCAGCGCGGGAGTGGGGTACCAAGAGACCCAGTACTTC

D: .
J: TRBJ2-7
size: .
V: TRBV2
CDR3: CASSEEGRSMKYF
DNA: TGTGCCAGCAGTGAAGAAGGCAGGTCAATGAAGTACTTC

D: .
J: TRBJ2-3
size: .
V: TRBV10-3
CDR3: CAISSYNSEGADTQYF
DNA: TGTGCCATCAGCTCCTACAACTCCGAAGGGGCAGATACGCAGTATTTT

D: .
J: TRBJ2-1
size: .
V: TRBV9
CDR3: CASSVVGSGNEQFF
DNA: TGTGCCAGCAGCGTAGTGGGTAGCGGAAATGAGCAGTTCTTC

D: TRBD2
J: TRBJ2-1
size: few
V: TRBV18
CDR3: CASSPSAGTSGNYNEQFF
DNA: TGTGCCAGCTCACCATCAGCCGGGACTAGCGGGAACTACAATGAGCAGTTCTTC

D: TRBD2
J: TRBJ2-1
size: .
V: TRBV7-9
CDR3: CASSSWTSGSIHEQFF
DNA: TGTGCCAGCAGCTCCTGGACTAGCGGGAGTATACATGAGCAGTTCTTC

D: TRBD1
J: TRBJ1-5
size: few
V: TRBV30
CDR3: CAWSNNRGQQPQHF
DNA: TGTGCCTGGAGTAATAACAGGGGGCAACAGCCCCAGCATTTT

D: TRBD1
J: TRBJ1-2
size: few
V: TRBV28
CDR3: CASRSGTGRGYTF
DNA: TGTGCCAGCAGGTCCGGGACAGGACGTGGCTACACCTTC

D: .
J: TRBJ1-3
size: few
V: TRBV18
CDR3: CASSPDSLSIYF
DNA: TGTGCCAGCTCACCCGACAGTCTTTCCATATATTTT

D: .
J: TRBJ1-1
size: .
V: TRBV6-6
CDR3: CASSFRETNTEAFF
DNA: TGTGCCAGCAGTTTTCGGGAGACGAACACTGAAGCTTTCTTT

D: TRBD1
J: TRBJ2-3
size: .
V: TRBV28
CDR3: CASIDRGTDTQYF
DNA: TGTGCCAGCATCGACAGGGGCACAGATACGCAGTATTTT

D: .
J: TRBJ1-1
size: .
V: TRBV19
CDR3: CASSTDRNTEAFF
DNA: TGTGCCAGTAGTACCGACAGGAACACTGAAGCTTTCTTT

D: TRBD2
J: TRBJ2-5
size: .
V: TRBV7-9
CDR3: CASSFSSGRETQYF
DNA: TGTGCCAGCAGCTTCTCTAGCGGGAGGGAGACCCAGTACTTC

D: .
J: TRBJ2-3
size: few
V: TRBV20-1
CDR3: CSAREVVTQYF
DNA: TGCAGTGCAAGGGAGGTTGTTACGCAGTATTTT

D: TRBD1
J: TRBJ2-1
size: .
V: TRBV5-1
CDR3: CASSTQGERFNEQFF
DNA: TGCGCCAGCAGCACACAGGGGGAAAGATTCAATGAGCAGTTCTTC

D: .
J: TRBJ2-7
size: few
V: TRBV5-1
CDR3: CASSLMRRFDEQYF
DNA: TGCGCCAGCAGCTTGATGCGGAGGTTCGACGAGCAGTACTTC

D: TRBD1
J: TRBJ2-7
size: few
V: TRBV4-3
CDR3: CASSQENQGAYEQYF
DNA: TGCGCCAGCAGCCAAGAAAACCAGGGGGCTTACGAGCAGTACTTC

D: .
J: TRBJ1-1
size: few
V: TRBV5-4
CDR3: CASSLFTGFTEAFF
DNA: TGTGCCAGCAGCTTGTTCACAGGTTTTACTGAAGCTTTCTTT

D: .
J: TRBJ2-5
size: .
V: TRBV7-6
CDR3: CASSLGGARETQYF
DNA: TGTGCCAGCAGCCTGGGGGGGGCTCGGGAGACCCAGTACTTC

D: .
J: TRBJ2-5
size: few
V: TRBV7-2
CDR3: CASSLALAGEETQYF
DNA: TGTGCCAGCAGCTTAGCGCTAGCCGGGGAAGAGACCCAGTACTTC

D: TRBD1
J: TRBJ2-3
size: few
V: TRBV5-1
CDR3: CASSTGQPSTDTQYF
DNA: TGCGCCAGCAGCACGGGACAGCCTAGCACAGATACGCAGTATTTT

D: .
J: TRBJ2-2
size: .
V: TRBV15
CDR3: CATSRDSAGELFF
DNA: TGTGCCACCAGCAGAGACAGTGCCGGGGAGCTGTTTTTT

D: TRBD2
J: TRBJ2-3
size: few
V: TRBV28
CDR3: CASLPGGNTDTQYF
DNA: TGTGCCAGCCTCCCGGGGGGGAACACAGATACGCAGTATTTT

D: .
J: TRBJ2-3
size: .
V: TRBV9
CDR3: CASSVTVADTQYF
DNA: TGTGCCAGCAGCGTAACAGTGGCAGATACGCAGTATTTT

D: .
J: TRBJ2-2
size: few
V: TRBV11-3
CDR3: CASSSHGGELFF
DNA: TGTGCCAGCAGCTCCCACGGCGGGGAGCTGTTTTTT